In its sample, the clone carrying this T cell receptor beta chain was seen a few times. The antigen is unknown. TCRdb independently ran MiXCR on the RT-PCR reads; one entry per CDR3 protein. The data hold about 800,000 distinct CDR3 sequences, with around 20% observed a single time. The CDR3 is made up of 13 amino acids. Germline lookup yields CDR1 SEHNR and CDR2 FQNEAQ (reference sequence). V dropped 7 bases and J dropped 2; count of bases not matched to a gene: 4. These data originate in a study of response to subunit inactivated influenza vaccine. Study-wide results and limits: The study's authors posited that every seasonal influenza vaccination enlists few new T cells.

The clonotype comes from a man aged 45 to 65 who received an inactivated influenza vaccine. The chain uses TRBV7-9 and TRBJ2-5, with 7 positions matching TRBD1. The specimen comprised PBMCs from blood, sampled more than 4 days after vaccination. The CDR3 protein is CASKGTEQETQYF. The CDR3, as DNA: TGTGCCAGCAAGGGGACAGAGCAAGAGACCCAGTACTTC. The whole variable domain, remainder taken from reference TRBV7-9 and TRBJ2-5, is DTGVSQNPRHKITKRGQNVTFRCDPISEHNRLYWYRQTLGQGPEFLTYFQNEAQLEKSRLLSDRFSAERPKGSFSTLEIQRTEQGDSAMYLCASKGTEQETQYFGPGTRLLVL.